The clone carrying this T cell receptor beta chain was recorded once. Relapsing-remitting disease, either stable or active, was present in the treatment-naive patients who were the multiple sclerosis controls. The CDR3 has 15 amino acids. V lost 4 bases, J lost 6 bases, and 18 bases lay in between. CDR1 MGHRA and CDR2 YSYEKL come from the germline V gene. This entry comes from a study of CD8 T cells in Susac syndrome. When the RNA was reverse transcribed, random hexamers were used with an input of roughly 0.5 to 1 ug. Amplification of the TCR beta CDR3 was carried out by immunoSEQ multiplex PCR, which spanned a total of 54 Vbeta and 13 Jbeta segments. Each CDR3 protein is one row after TCRdb ran MiXCR on the immunoSEQ multiplex PCR reads. The data hold about 300,000 distinct CDR3 sequences, with roughly 84% observed a single time.

The chain couples TRBV4-1 to TRBJ1-2; tentatively, D is TRBD1 (5 bases). Sequencing used CD8+ T cells from PBMCs. The TCR comes from a human donor with multiple sclerosis. The CDR3 loop is CASSRQRGGSDGYTF. CDR3 DNA sequence: TGCGCCAGCAGCCGGCAACGGGGGGGATCGGATGGCTACACCTTC.